This entry lists 17 T cell receptor beta chains sequenced from one sample in a study of neurological immune-mediated disorders. TCRdb itself ran the 5' RACE reads through MiXCR, one entry per CDR3 protein. The sample has nearly 60,000 distinct CDR3 sequences, under 3.5% seen once. Material: PBMCs. The origin of the receptors is a woman in her sixties or seventies with multiple sclerosis.

This clonotype was counted many times. This chain links TRBV7-2 with TRBJ1-6; the D is unclear. V lost 4 bases and J 7 bases, leaving 23 bases between the germline ends. The CDR3 totals 18 residues. Germline V CDR1 and CDR2: SGHTA, FQGNSA. The CDR3 loop is CASSSPQPGAGNNSPLHF. CDR3 bases: TGTGCCAGCAGCTCCCCCCAGCCAGGAGCGGGTAACAATTCACCCCTCCACTTT. The whole variable domain, filled in from reference TRBV7-2 and TRBJ1-6, reads GAGVSQSPSNKVTEKGKDVELRCDPISGHTALYWYRQSLGQGLEFLIYFQGNSAPDKSGLPSDRFSAERTGGSVSTLTIQRTQQEDSAVYLCASSSPQPGAGNNSPLHFGNGTRLTVT.

This clonotype occurred many times. The V gene is TRBV20-1, the J gene TRBJ2-1; D is uncertain. The germline V gene encodes CDR1 DFQATT and CDR2 SNEGSKA (reference sequence). This CDR3 comprises 15 residues. Trimming took off 4 bases at V and 0 bases at J, with 13 bases between the two ends. The CDR3 nucleotides are TGCAGTGCTAAACCGGGCCTATCCTCCTACAATGAGCAGTTCTTC. Translated, it gives CSAKPGLSSYNEQFF.

At least ten counts were recorded for this clonotype. The chain links TRBV5-1 to TRBJ2-3; 7 nucleotides align to TRBD1. CDR1 SGHRS and CDR2 YFSETQ come from the germline V gene. After removal of 6 bases from V and 4 bases from J, the junction contained 2 bases not matched to a gene. The CDR3 runs 12 residues. The CDR3 bases are TGCGCCAGCACAACAGGGGCAGATACGCAGTATTTT. This gives the protein CASTTGADTQYF.

This clonotype came up many times. The rearrangement uses TRBV27 and TRBJ1-4; D gene uncertain. Trimming cost V 4 bases and J 3 bases, with 12 bases left between them. The CDR3 has 15 amino acids. CDR1 MNHEY and CDR2 SMNVEV come from the germline V gene (reference sequence). This chain's CDR3 is CASSSWVGANEKLFF. Written as DNA, the CDR3 is TGTGCCAGCAGTTCCTGGGTCGGAGCTAATGAAAAACTGTTTTTT.

This clonotype was counted many times. The CDR3 spells CASGQLAGGPGETQYF. Written as DNA, the CDR3 is TGCGCCAGCGGCCAACTAGCGGGAGGGCCAGGAGAGACCCAGTACTTC. The rearrangement joins TRBV5-1 to TRBJ2-5; TRBD2 matches at 13 bases. The ends lost 7 bases at V and 4 bases at J; junction bases unmatched: 10. The germline CDR1 and CDR2 sequences are SGHRS and YFSETQ. The CDR3 spans 16 residues.

In this sample, this clonotype turned up many times. The chain uses TRBV2 and TRBJ1-2; possible D gene TRBD1, 6 bases. V dropped 6 bases and J dropped 7 bases, with 18 bases sitting between them. CDR1 is SNHLY and CDR2 is FYNNEI in the germline V gene. CDR3 length: 14 amino acids. In DNA, the CDR3 is TGTGCCAGCAGAACGGCAGGGGAATTAAGTGGCTACACCTTC. Translating gives CASRTAGELSGYTF.

This clonotype was seen many times. This chain links TRBV27 with TRBJ2-1, with D tentatively TRBD2 (5 bases). Trimming removed 3 bases at V and 7 bases at J, with 13 bases between. Germline CDR1 MNHEY, CDR2 SMNVEV (reference sequence). The CDR3 is 14 residues long. The CDR3: CASSFSSLRNEQFF. CDR3 coding DNA: TGTGCCAGCAGTTTTTCTAGCCTTAGGAATGAGCAGTTCTTC.

This clonotype was counted only a few times. At one of its ends the junction is not consistent with the germline gene, which may arise from a read error. The V call is TRBV20-1, the J call TRBJ1-5; TRBD1 agrees at 9 bases. Germline loops: CDR1 DFQATT, CDR2 SNEGSKA (reference sequence). This CDR3 has 13 residues. Here the CDR3 reads CSADRDRDQHQHF. CDR3 sequence (DNA): TGCAGTGCTGACCGGGACAGGGATCAGCACCAGCATTTT.

This clonotype appeared many times. V is TRBV12-3 or TRBV12-4 and J is TRBJ2-2, with D possibly TRBD1 on 6 matching bases. The CDR3 is made up of 14 amino acids. Trimming took off 9 bases at V and 1 base at J, with 12 bases between the two ends. The CDR3 DNA follows: TGTGCCAGTAGGTGGGGGCAGAACACCGGGGAGCTGTTTTTT. Residues: CASRWGQNTGELFF.

In its sample, this clonotype was seen many times. V gene TRBV7-3 combines with J gene TRBJ2-1; D is undetermined. This CDR3 comprises 13 residues. CDR1 and CDR2 from the germline V gene are SGHTA and FQGTGA. The V end was cut by 2 bases, the J end by 2 bases, with 4 bases between. The DNA of the CDR3 is TGTGCCAGCAGCTTAGTCCCCTACAATGAGCAGTTCTTC. Translation gives CASSLVPYNEQFF.

This clonotype appeared many times. V usage is TRBV28 and J usage is TRBJ2-7; TRBD1 matches at 9 bases. Germline-derived CDR1 and CDR2 are MDHEN and SYDVKM. Trimming at V came to 7 bases and at J to 3 bases, leaving 7 bases not matched to a gene. This CDR3 has 14 residues. CDR3 sequence reads: CASIRPGQGYEQYF. CDR3 DNA sequence: TGTGCCAGCATAAGGCCGGGACAGGGCTACGAGCAGTACTTC.

This clonotype was seen ten or more times. V usage is TRBV6-2 or TRBV6-3 and J usage is TRBJ1-1; D unresolved. Germline V gives CDR1 MNHEY, CDR2 SVGEGT. This CDR3 has 13 amino acids. The V gene lost 2 bases and the J gene lost 6 bases, with 10 bases spanning the gap. The CDR3 region has the DNA TGTGCCAGCAGTTACACCAACACAGCTGAAGCTTTCTTT. It codes for CASSYTNTAEAFF.

The table lists this clonotype with many counts. The CDR3 loop reads CASSYFAGGPPTQYF. DNA of the CDR3: TGTGCCAGCAGCTACTTCGCGGGGGGCCCACCGACCCAGTACTTC. This chain links TRBV5-8 with TRBJ2-5; 8 bases fit TRBD2. The length of the CDR3 is 15 residues. The germline CDR1 and CDR2 sequences are SGHTS and YDEGEE. V trimming: 3 bases; J trimming: 7 bases; junction bases outside the gene matches: 11.

This clonotype showed up many times. The chain recombines TRBV5-1 with TRBJ2-5, with D perhaps TRBD1 or TRBD2 (5 bases each). In germline, CDR1 is SGHRS, CDR2 YFSETQ. Trimming removed 4 bases at V and 3 bases at J, with 16 bases between. The CDR3 length is 15 residues. CDR3 region: CASSGTGTGKETQYF. The CDR3 nucleotides read TGCGCCAGCAGCGGAACCGGGACGGGAAAAGAGACCCAGTACTTC.

This clonotype showed up many times. V is TRBV5-1 and J is TRBJ2-7; TRBD2 matches 9 bases. Trimming removed 6 bases from V and 2 bases from J; junction bases left unmatched: 6. Germline values: CDR1 SGHRS, CDR2 YFSETQ. CDR3 length: 14 amino acids. CDR3 nucleotide sequence: TGCGCCAGCACTCCCGGGACTAGCACCTACGAGCAGTACTTC. This codes for CASTPGTSTYEQYF.

This clonotype was found many times. The chain has TRBV20-1 and TRBJ1-1; D perhaps matches TRBD1 (5 bases). Germline CDR1 reads DFQATT; CDR2 reads SNEGSKA (reference sequence). The CDR3 totals 14 residues. CDR3 DNA sequence: TGCAGCGTACGGGGGGGAGATGGGGGCACTGAAGCTTTCTTT. Translation: CSVRGGDGGTEAFF.

This clonotype was counted ten times or more. The gene calls are TRBV20-1 and TRBJ2-6; TRBD2 agrees at 7 bases. CDR1 and CDR2 (germline): DFQATT, SNEGSKA (reference sequence). The length of the CDR3 is 16 residues. V shed 6 bases, J shed 0 bases, and the junction held 8 bases outside the gene matches. The CDR3 nucleotides read TGCAGTGCCCCTGGGGGGGACCACTCTGGGGCCAACGTCCTGACTTTC. Its translation is CSAPGGDHSGANVLTF.